The clone carrying this T cell receptor beta chain was recorded many times. Its specificity is not known. MiXCR was run by TCRdb on the 5' RACE reads, yielding one entry per CDR3 protein. The sample holds roughly 100,000 distinct CDR3 sequences, approximately 8.2% seen once. This entry is derived from a study of spatial heterogeneity in lung cancer. Study information: Alpha-chain sequences were detected in numbers that were consistently lower than beta-chain sequences.

Study-level points and caveats: Ubiquitous, expanded tumor-derived TCRs were more frequently observed in blood at resection than at follow-up.

This sample's time point: sample taken at primary tumor resection. Whole RNA was taken from tumor, nontumor lung or frozen PBMC; it was then sequenced unsorted. There were 72 donors, all of them untreated patients with early-stage non-small cell lung cancer. This CDR3 contains 17 residues. Per germline, CDR1 LGHNA and CDR2 YSLEER. Germline trimming cut 4 bases from V and 2 bases from J; bases unmatched to any gene: 9. This TCR came from a male donor with early-stage non-small cell lung cancer. This chain connects TRBV4-3 to TRBJ2-3; 10 bases align to TRBD2. Specimen: PBMCs, collected at surgery. CDR3 loop: CASSPLGGLAVTDTQYF. For the CDR3, the DNA is TGCGCCAGCAGCCCCCTAGGCGGACTAGCGGTCACAGATACGCAGTATTTT.